This T cell receptor beta chain was found in a study of shared clonotypes between healthy human individuals. Study conclusions and caveats: Researchers sampled only blood; tissue repertoires likely differ.

CD4+ cells underwent separation, giving CD45RA+ naive and CD45RA-negative memory subsets. Germline V gene data show CDR1 as SGHRS and CDR2 as YFSETQ. The CDR3 totals 15 residues. Trimming pared 2 bases from V and 0 bases from J, leaving 8 bases between. Of note for this clone: What it binds is unknown. Other nucleotide sequences in the sample specify the same CDR3.

It was across several immunoSEQ plates that each subset's genomic DNA was evenly split. Measured with immunoSEQ multiplex PCR; TCRdb has only the in-frame clones, and not every one. Found here are about 2.4 million clones, roughly 93% of them singletons; the top ten hold roughly 0.39%. This TCR derives from a man younger than 30 in good health. Some clones in this sample may be carry-over from other donors' samples. The gene calls are TRBV5-1 and TRBJ2-2; D might be TRBD1 or TRBD2, each matching 5 bases. Sequenced sample: naive CD4+ T cells from PBMCs. Subset reported: CD45RA+ positively selected. CDR3 bases: TGCGCCAGCAGCTTCCAGGGAGCGAACACCGGGGAGCTGTTTTTT. Translation: CASSFQGANTGELFF.